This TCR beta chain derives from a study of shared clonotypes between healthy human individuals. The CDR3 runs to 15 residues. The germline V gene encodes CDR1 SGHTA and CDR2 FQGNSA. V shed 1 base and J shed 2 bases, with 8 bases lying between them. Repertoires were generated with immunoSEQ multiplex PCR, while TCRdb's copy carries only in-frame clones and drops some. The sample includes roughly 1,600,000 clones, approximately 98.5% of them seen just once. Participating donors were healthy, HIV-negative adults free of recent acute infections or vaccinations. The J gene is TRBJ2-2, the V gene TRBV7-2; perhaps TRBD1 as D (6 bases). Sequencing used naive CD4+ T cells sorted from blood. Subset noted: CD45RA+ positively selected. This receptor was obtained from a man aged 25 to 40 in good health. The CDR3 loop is CASSLDRVNTGELFF. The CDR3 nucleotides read TGTGCCAGCAGCTTAGACAGGGTTAACACCGGGGAGCTGTTTTTT.